The rows below give T cell receptor beta chains drawn from one sample of a study of CD8 T cells in ankylosing spondylitis. TCRdb reprocessed the 5' RACE reads with MiXCR, giving one entry per CDR3 protein. The table lists under 200,000 distinct CDR3 sequences, approximately 10% of them singletons. The sample consisted of blood, either unsorted or a sorted T cell fraction (not recorded which). The receptors originated from a male donor with ankylosing spondylitis or in good health (not recorded which). The CDR3 runs from the conserved cysteine through the conserved F or W. D genes are given only for firm matches. The size entry is marked missing in some rows and otherwise reads once, few, many or a size class.

v_gene	abundance	d_gene	j_gene	CDR3nt	CDR3aa
TRBV5-1	few	TRBD1	TRBJ1-1	TGCGCCAGCAGCGTTGTTCAGGGGGGGACTGAAGCTTTCTTT	CASSVVQGGTEAFF
TRBV27	few	-	TRBJ2-1	TGTGCCAGCAGTCCGAGACTCTCCAATGAGCAGTTCTTC	CASSPRLSNEQFF
TRBV7-2	few	-	TRBJ2-2	TGTGCCAGCGCCCCCACGCGACAGACATCGAACACCGGGGAGCTGTTTTTT	CASAPTRQTSNTGELFF
TRBV6-5	many	TRBD1	TRBJ2-2	TGTGCCAGCCGTTTGGCCTCAGGGGGTAGCGGGGAGCTGTTTTTT	CASRLASGGSGELFF
TRBV29-1	many	TRBD2	TRBJ2-1	TGCAGCGTTGAGCGGCTAGCGGGGGGCCGGCGGGGATCGGAGCAGTTCTTC	CSVERLAGGRRGSEQFF
TRBV11-2	-	-	TRBJ2-7	TGTGCCAGCAGCTTAGACGGGGAGGCCGGATGGTACGAGCAGTACTTC	CASSLDGEAGWYEQYF
TRBV20-1	many	TRBD1	TRBJ2-5	TGCAGTGCTAGAGCGGACAGGGGGCGAGGAGAGACCCAGTACTTC	CSARADRGRGETQYF
TRBV9	many	-	TRBJ2-3	TGTGCCAGCAGCGTCCAACCCTCCACAGATACGCAGTATTTT	CASSVQPSTDTQYF
TRBV15	many	TRBD1	TRBJ2-7	TGTGCCACCAGCATAACAGGGGGGCCCTACGAGCAGTACTTC	CATSITGGPYEQYF
TRBV6-1	many	TRBD1	TRBJ1-2	TGTGCCAGCAGTGAACTGGGACAGGTCTATGGCTACACCTTC	CASSELGQVYGYTF
TRBV15	many	-	TRBJ1-5	TGTGCCACCAGCAGAGATGGGGGGAATCAGCCCCAGCATTTT	CATSRDGGNQPQHF
TRBV11-2	few	-	TRBJ2-3	TGTGCCAGCAGCTTAGGCAGGACCCTAAGGACAGATACGCAGTATTTT	CASSLGRTLRTDTQYF
TRBV29-1	few	-	TRBJ2-7	TGCAGCGTTGAATTCGGGACCCAGCAGTACTTC	CSVEFGTQQYF
TRBV20-1	few	-	TRBJ2-3	TGCAGTGCTAGCCGTCTGGCCAGTGGAGCAGATACGCAGTATTTT	CSASRLASGADTQYF
TRBV20-1	many	-	TRBJ2-5	TGCAGTGCTAGAGATGGCGAGGGAGAGACCCAGTACTTC	CSARDGEGETQYF
TRBV12-5	many	-	TRBJ1-1	TGTGCTAGTGGTTCCGGGAATGTGGCTTTCTTT	CASGSGNVAFF
TRBV12-3/TRBV12-4	few	TRBD2	TRBJ2-1	TGTGCCAGCGGCCTCCGGGGGGGTCACAATGAGCAGTTCTTC	CASGLRGGHNEQFF
TRBV15	-	TRBD2	TRBJ2-2	TGTGCCACCAGCAGAGATAAGGTTGCGGGAGGACAAACCGGGGAGCTGTTTTTT	CATSRDKVAGGQTGELFF
TRBV12-3/TRBV12-4	-	-	TRBJ1-2	TGTGCCAGCAGTTTCGCAGGAGGGAACGGCTACACCTTC	CASSFAGGNGYTF
TRBV7-8	many	-	TRBJ1-2	TGTGCCAGCAGCTTACGGGGGGGAAACTATGGCTACACCTTC	CASSLRGGNYGYTF
TRBV5-5	-	-	TRBJ1-5	TGTGCCAGCAGCCGCGCGGGGGGAAATCAGCCCCAGCATTTT	CASSRAGGNQPQHF
TRBV11-2	-	TRBD2	TRBJ2-4	TGTGCCAGCAGCGTCTTCGGGGGGGGGTACATTCAGTACTTC	CASSVFGGGYIQYF
TRBV5-1	many	TRBD1	TRBJ1-4	TGCGCCAGCAGCTTGGGACAGGGATCCGGTGAAAAACTGTTTTTT	CASSLGQGSGEKLFF
TRBV7-6	-	TRBD1	TRBJ1-5	TGTGCCAGCAGCTCTACAAAGACAGGGGTCCAGCATTTT	CASSSTKTGVQHF
TRBV3-1	many	TRBD1	TRBJ1-6	TGTGCCAGCAGTGATAACAGGGGTTCACCCCTCCACTTT	CASSDNRGSPLHF
TRBV12-3/TRBV12-4	many	-	TRBJ2-7	TGTGCCAGCAGTTTGGCGGGCGGTACCGCCTACGAGCAGTACTTC	CASSLAGGTAYEQYF
TRBV7-6	few	TRBD2	TRBJ2-1	TGTGCCAGCAGCTTAGCCTACCTTTCCGGGACTAGCGATAGCTACAATGAGCAGTTCTTC	CASSLAYLSGTSDSYNEQFF
TRBV28	many	-	TRBJ2-7	TGTGCCAGCAGTGCCAGGGGACTGTTCCCCTACGAGCAGTACTTC	CASSARGLFPYEQYF
TRBV6-6	many	-	TRBJ2-1	TGTGCCAGCTCTTACGTTGGTGGGAATGAGCAGTTCTTC	CASSYVGGNEQFF
TRBV4-3	many	-	TRBJ1-1	TGCGCCAGCACCCCTAGTGCGGCAGGGAACATGAACACTGAAGCTTTCTTT	CASTPSAAGNMNTEAFF
TRBV10-3	many	-	TRBJ1-2	TGTGCCGCCAGGAGGCAGGACCAATTCCATGGCTACACCTTC	CAARRQDQFHGYTF
TRBV11-2	many	TRBD1	TRBJ2-5	TGTGCCAGCAGCTTAGTAGGACAGGGGATTCAGGAGACCCAGTACTTC	CASSLVGQGIQETQYF
TRBV15	many	-	TRBJ2-7	TGTGCCACCAGCAGAGATAGGACCGAGTCCTACGAGCAGTACTTC	CATSRDRTESYEQYF
TRBV12-3/TRBV12-4	many	-	TRBJ2-2	TGTGCCAGCAGTTTCGCGAACACCGGGGAGCTGTTTTTT	CASSFANTGELFF
TRBV10-2	-	-	TRBJ2-5	TGCGCCAGCCGGCGACTACAGGAAAGCGAGACCCAGTACTTC	CASRRLQESETQYF
TRBV20-1	few	TRBD2	TRBJ2-2	TGCAGTGCTAGCCGACTAGCGGGAGGGCACAACACCGGGGAGCTGTTTTTT	CSASRLAGGHNTGELFF
TRBV10-2	few	-	TRBJ2-2	TGCGCCAGCAGTGAAAATTCGGGAGCCACGAACACCGGGGAGCTGTTTTTT	CASSENSGATNTGELFF
TRBV5-6	few	-	TRBJ2-3	TGTGCCAGCAGCTTGCGGCAGGGGGGATACACAGATACGCAGTATTTT	CASSLRQGGYTDTQYF
TRBV5-1	few	-	TRBJ2-6	TGCGCCAGCAGCTCAACCTCTGGGGCCAACGTCCTGACTTTC	CASSSTSGANVLTF
TRBV7-9	few	-	TRBJ2-2	TGTGCCAGCAGCTTACGGACCGAGGGGACCGGGGAGCTGTTTTTT	CASSLRTEGTGELFF
TRBV6-1	many	TRBD1	TRBJ1-1	TGTGCCAGCAGTCCTACCAGGGGGCTTCCCGGGACTGAAGCTTTCTTT	CASSPTRGLPGTEAFF